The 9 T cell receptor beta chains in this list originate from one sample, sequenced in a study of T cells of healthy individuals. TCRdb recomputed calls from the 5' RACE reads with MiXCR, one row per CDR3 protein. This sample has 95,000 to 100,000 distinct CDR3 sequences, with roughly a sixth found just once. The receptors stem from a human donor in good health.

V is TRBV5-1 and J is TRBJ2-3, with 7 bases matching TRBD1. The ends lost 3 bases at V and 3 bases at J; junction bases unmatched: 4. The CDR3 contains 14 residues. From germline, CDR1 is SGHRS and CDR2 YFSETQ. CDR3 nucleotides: TGCGCCAGCAGCTCGACAGGGCGGACAGATACGCAGTATTTT. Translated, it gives CASSSTGRTDTQYF. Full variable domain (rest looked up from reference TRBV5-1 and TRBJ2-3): KAGVTQTPRYLIKTRGQQVTLSCSPISGHRSVSWYQQTPGQGLQFLFEYFSETQRNKGNFPGRFSGRQFSNSRSEMNVSTLELGDSALYLCASSSTGRTDTQYFGPGTRLTVL.

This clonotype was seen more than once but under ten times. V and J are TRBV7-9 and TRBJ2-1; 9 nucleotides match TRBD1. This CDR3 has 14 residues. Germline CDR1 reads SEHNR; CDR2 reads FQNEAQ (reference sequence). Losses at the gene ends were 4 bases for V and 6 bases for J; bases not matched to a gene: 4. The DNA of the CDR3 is TGTGCCAGCAGCTCTCACAGGGGGCGCAATGAGCAGTTCTTC. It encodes CASSSHRGRNEQFF.

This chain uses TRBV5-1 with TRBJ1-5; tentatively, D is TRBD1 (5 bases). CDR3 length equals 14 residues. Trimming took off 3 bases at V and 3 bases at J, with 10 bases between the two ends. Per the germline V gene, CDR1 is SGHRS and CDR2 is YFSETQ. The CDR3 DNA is TGCGCCAGCAGCTACGACAGAGACAATCAGCCCCAGCATTTT. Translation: CASSYDRDNQPQHF.

The CDR3 region has the DNA TGTGCCAGCAGCCCGGGGGACAGACGCACAGATACGCAGTATTTT. Translated, it gives CASSPGDRRTDTQYF. The V gene is TRBV7-8, the J gene TRBJ2-3; D is possibly TRBD1 (7 bases). The V and J ends lost 5 bases and 1 base respectively, with 13 bases between them. This CDR3 comprises 15 residues. From germline, CDR1 is SGHVS and CDR2 FQNEAQ.

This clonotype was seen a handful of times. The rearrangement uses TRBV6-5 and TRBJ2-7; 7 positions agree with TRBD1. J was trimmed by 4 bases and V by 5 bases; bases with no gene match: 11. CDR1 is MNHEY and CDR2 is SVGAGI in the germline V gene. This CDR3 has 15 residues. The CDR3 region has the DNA TGTGCCAGCAGTAGCGGCCCAGGGGGAGAGTACGAGCAGTACTTC. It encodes CASSSGPGGEYEQYF.

The CDR3 loop reads CASSPGTGVREQYF. CDR3 nucleotides: TGTGCCAGCAGCCCGGGGACAGGGGTTCGGGAGCAGTACTTC. The genes are TRBV7-9 and TRBJ2-7; TRBD1 matches 10 bases. After removal of 5 bases from V and 7 bases from J, the junction contained 8 bases not matched to a gene. Germline V CDR1 and CDR2: SEHNR, FQNEAQ (reference sequence). The CDR3 sequence is 14 residues long.

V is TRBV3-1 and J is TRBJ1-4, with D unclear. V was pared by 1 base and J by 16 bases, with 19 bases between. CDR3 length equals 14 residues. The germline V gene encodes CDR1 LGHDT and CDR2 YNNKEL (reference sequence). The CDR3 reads CASSQAAANPDKFF. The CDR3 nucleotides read TGTGCCAGCAGCCAAGCTGCGGCGAACCCAGACAAGTTTTTT.

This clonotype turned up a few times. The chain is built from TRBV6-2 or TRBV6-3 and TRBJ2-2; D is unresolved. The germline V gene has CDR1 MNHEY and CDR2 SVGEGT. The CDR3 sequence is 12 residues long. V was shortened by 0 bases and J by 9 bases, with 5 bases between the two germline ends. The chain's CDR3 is CASSYSRRELFF. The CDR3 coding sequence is TGTGCCAGCAGTTACTCGAGAAGGGAGCTGTTTTTT.

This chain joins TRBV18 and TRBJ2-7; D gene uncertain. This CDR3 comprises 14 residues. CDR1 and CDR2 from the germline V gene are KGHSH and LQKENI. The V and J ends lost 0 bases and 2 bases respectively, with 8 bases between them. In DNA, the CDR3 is TGTGCCAGCTCACCACCCGGTTTTCCCTACGAGCAGTACTTC. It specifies CASSPPGFPYEQYF.